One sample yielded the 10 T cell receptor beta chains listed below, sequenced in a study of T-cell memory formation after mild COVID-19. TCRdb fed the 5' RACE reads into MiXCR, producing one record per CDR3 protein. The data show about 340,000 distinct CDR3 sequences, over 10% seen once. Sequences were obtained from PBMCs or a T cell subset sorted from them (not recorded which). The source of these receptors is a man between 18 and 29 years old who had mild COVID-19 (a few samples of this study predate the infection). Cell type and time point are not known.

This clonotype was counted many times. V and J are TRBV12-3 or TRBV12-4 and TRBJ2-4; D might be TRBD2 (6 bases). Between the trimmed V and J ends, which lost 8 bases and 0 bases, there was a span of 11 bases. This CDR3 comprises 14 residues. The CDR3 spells CASGGFAAKNIQYF. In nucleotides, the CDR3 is TGTGCCAGCGGAGGGTTTGCAGCCAAAAACATTCAGTACTTC.

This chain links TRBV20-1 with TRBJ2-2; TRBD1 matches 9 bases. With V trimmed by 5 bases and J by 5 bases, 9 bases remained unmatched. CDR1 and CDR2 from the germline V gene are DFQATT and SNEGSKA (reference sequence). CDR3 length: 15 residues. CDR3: CSAYPGTGMTGELFF. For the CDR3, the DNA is TGCAGTGCTTACCCCGGGACAGGGATGACCGGGGAGCTGTTTTTT.

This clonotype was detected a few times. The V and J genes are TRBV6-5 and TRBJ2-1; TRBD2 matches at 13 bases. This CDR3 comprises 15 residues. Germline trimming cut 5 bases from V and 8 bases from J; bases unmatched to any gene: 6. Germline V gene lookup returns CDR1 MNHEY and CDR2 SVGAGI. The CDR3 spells CASSRLAGGLDEQFF. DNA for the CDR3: TGTGCCAGCAGTAGACTAGCGGGGGGTCTGGATGAGCAGTTCTTC.

The CDR3 DNA reads as TGCGCCAGCAGCGTTCTAGCGGGGCAACAAGAGACCCAGTACTTC. It encodes CASSVLAGQQETQYF. The V and J genes are TRBV5-1 and TRBJ2-5, with 9 nucleotides matching TRBD2. V shed 4 bases and J 2 bases; nucleotides not matched to a gene: 6. The germline V gene encodes CDR1 SGHRS and CDR2 YFSETQ. The CDR3 length is 15 residues.

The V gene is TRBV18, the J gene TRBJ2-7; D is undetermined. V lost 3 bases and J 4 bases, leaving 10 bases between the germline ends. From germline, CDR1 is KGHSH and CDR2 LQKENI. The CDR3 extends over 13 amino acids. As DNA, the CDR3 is TGTGCCAGCTCACCCAGAGGCCGTTACGAGCAGTACGTC. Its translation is CASSPRGRYEQYV.

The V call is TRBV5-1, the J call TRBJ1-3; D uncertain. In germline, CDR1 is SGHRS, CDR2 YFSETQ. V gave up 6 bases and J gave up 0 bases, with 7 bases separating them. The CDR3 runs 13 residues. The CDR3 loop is CASKGFSGNTIYF. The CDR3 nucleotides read TGCGCCAGCAAAGGGTTCTCTGGAAACACCATATATTTT.

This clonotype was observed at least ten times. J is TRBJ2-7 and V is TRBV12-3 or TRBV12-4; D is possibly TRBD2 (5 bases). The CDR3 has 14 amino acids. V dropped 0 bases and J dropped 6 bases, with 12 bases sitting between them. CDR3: CASSLAGAAGEQYF. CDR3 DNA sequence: TGTGCCAGCAGTTTAGCGGGAGCGGCGGGCGAGCAGTACTTC.

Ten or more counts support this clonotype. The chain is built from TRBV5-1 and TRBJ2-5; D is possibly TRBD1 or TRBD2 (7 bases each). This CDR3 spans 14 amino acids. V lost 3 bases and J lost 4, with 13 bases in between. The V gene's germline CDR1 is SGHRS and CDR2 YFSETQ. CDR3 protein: CASSSDREGETQYF. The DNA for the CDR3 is TGCGCCAGCAGCTCCGACAGGGAGGGAGAGACCCAGTACTTC.

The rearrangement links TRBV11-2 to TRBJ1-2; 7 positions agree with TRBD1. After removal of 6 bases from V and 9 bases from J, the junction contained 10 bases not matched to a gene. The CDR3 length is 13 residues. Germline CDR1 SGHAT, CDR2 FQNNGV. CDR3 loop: CASRATGSRRYTF. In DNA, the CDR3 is TGTGCCAGCAGAGCGACAGGGAGCAGACGCTACACCTTC.

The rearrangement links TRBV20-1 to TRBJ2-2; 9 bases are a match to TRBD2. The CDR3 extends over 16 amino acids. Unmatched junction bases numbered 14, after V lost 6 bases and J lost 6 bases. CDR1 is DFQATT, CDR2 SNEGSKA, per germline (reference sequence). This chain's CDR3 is CSARRGGAGNPGELFF. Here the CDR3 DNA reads TGCAGTGCAAGGCGCGGGGGGGCCGGGAATCCCGGGGAGCTGTTTTTT.